This T cell receptor beta chain was identified during a study of blood T cell repertoires in COVID-19. The method was immunoSEQ multiplex PCR; TCRdb's version includes in-frame clones alone and lacks a portion of them. The table lists 120,000 or so clones, roughly 84% of them singletons, with 1.2% in the top ten. J lost 7 bases, V lost 3 bases, and 9 bases had no gene match. There are 16 residues in the CDR3. Germline CDR1 LNHDA, CDR2 SQIVND (reference sequence). A single count supports this clone. The sample was peripheral blood. The chain has TRBV19 and TRBJ2-4; the match to TRBD1 covers 10 bases. The TCR sequence derives from a woman aged 80 or over with acute or convalescent COVID-19. The CDR3 loop reads CASSISGQGVRNIQYF. CDR3 bases: TGTGCCAGTAGTATCTCCGGACAGGGGGTTAGGAACATTCAGTACTTC. Based on the CDR3 plus reference TRBV19 and TRBJ2-4, the full variable domain is DGGITQSPKYLFRKEGQNVTLSCEQNLNHDAMYWYRQDPGQGLRLIYYSQIVNDFQKGDIAEGYSVSREKKESFPLTVTSAQKNPTAFYLCASSISGQGVRNIQYFGAGTRLSVL.